A single sample is the source of the 15 T cell receptor beta chains below, sequenced in a study of OX40 agonist ivuxolimab in advanced cancers. TCRdb's table, derived via immunoSEQ multiplex PCR, lists solely in-frame clones and lacks some. The data hold 15,000 to 20,000 clones, with 80% to 90% observed a single time. Source: CD4+ or CD8+ T cells sorted from blood, taken in a trial of the OX40 agonist ivuxolimab. Receptors were obtained from an adult with an advanced solid tumor such as melanoma, head and neck, liver or kidney cancer.

The chain's CDR3 is CASSPSGGGSSYEQYF. The CDR3 DNA reads as TGTGCCAGCAGCCCTTCGGGCGGCGGGTCTTCCTACGAGCAGTACTTC. This chain joins TRBV7-2 and TRBJ2-7, with D possibly matching TRBD2 (5 bases). V lost 5 bases to trimming and J lost 1 base, with 18 bases between them. Germline CDR1 is SGHTA and CDR2 is FQGNSA. There are 16 residues in the CDR3.

The chain is built from TRBV5-1 and TRBJ2-5; 8 bases map to TRBD1. This CDR3 has 14 amino acids. Per the germline V gene, CDR1 is SGHRS and CDR2 is YFSETQ. Unmatched junction bases numbered 1, after V lost 0 bases and J lost 3 bases. This CDR3 is CASSLVDREETQYF. Here the CDR3 DNA reads TGCGCCAGCAGCTTGGTGGACAGGGAAGAGACCCAGTACTTC.

This clone was seen a few times. V gene TRBV5-4 combines with J gene TRBJ2-1; 9 positions agree with TRBD2. The CDR3 runs to 15 residues. CDR1 is SGHNT, CDR2 YYREEE, per germline (reference sequence). J gave up 5 bases and V 2 bases, and 5 bases lay outside the gene matches. The CDR3 sequence is CASSFSGGPHNEQFF. For the CDR3, the DNA is TGTGCCAGCAGCTTCAGCGGGGGGCCACACAATGAGCAGTTCTTC.

This clone has more than one count but fewer than ten. The V call is TRBV5-1, the J call TRBJ1-2, with 7 bases identical to TRBD1. Per the germline V gene, CDR1 is SGHRS and CDR2 is YFSETQ. This CDR3 is 14 amino acids long. With V trimmed by 0 bases and J by 6 bases, 5 bases remained unmatched. The CDR3 DNA is TGCGCCAGCAGCTTGGTCGGCAGGGGGGATGGCTACACCTTC. It translates to CASSLVGRGDGYTF.

This rearrangement joins TRBV6-1 to TRBJ1-2; TRBD1 aligns across 7 bases. Germline CDR1 and CDR2: MNHNS and SASEGT. With 7 bases clipped from V and 4 bases from J, the junction kept 9 bases outside the gene matches. This CDR3 has 14 residues. This chain's CDR3 is CASNTQGGGYGYTF. The CDR3, as DNA: TGTGCCAGCAATACGCAGGGGGGAGGCTATGGCTACACCTTC.

The V and J genes are TRBV2 and TRBJ1-3; D is unclear. The ends were cut back, 5 bases at V and 4 bases at J, with 12 bases in the middle. CDR1 is SNHLY and CDR2 is FYNNEI in the germline V gene. The CDR3 spans 14 residues. The CDR3 spells CASSSGIEGNTIYF. CDR3 coding DNA: TGTGCCAGCAGTTCCGGGATTGAGGGAAACACCATATATTTT.

This clone was recorded only once. V gene TRBV9 combines with J gene TRBJ2-3, with 8 bases that match TRBD2. The CDR3 spans 17 residues. V dropped 3 bases and J dropped 0; count of bases not matched to a gene: 9. Germline assignment: CDR1 SGDLS and CDR2 YYNGEE. The CDR3 DNA reads TGTGCCAGCAGCGACCCGAATAGCGGGACCAGCACAGATACGCAGTATTTT. Translation: CASSDPNSGTSTDTQYF.

The chain couples TRBV5-1 to TRBJ2-1; tentative D call: TRBD2 (6 bases). Trimming cost V 3 bases and J 3 bases, with 7 bases left between them. The germline CDR1 and CDR2 sequences are SGHRS and YFSETQ. The CDR3 sequence is 13 residues long. CDR3 sequence (DNA): TGCGCCAGCAGCTGGGGGGACTACAATGAGCAGTTCTTC. Protein product: CASSWGDYNEQFF.

The chain recombines TRBV6-5 with TRBJ2-7, with 8 bases aligning to TRBD2. Germline lookup yields CDR1 MNHEY and CDR2 SVGAGI. The length of the CDR3 is 15 residues. The V gene end was trimmed by 2 bases and the J gene end by 0 bases; junction bases not matched to a gene: 3. DNA for the CDR3: TGTGCCAGCAGTTACGCTGGGACTAGCTCCTACGAGCAGTACTTC. Its protein product is CASSYAGTSSYEQYF.

This clone was observed once. The chain uses TRBV7-9 and TRBJ2-7, with TRBD2 matching 7 bases. Germline loops: CDR1 SEHNR, CDR2 FQNEAQ (reference sequence). V lost 5 bases, J lost 5 bases, and 9 bases stayed unmatched. This CDR3 has 14 residues. The CDR3 is CASSPGLVFDEQYF. In nucleotides, the CDR3 is TGTGCCAGCAGCCCAGGACTAGTATTCGACGAGCAGTACTTC. The variable domain in full, completed from reference TRBV7-9 and TRBJ2-7, reads DTGVSQNPRHKITKRGQNVTFRCDPISEHNRLYWYRQTLGQGPEFLTYFQNEAQLEKSRLLSDRFSAERPKGSFSTLEIQRTEQGDSAMYLCASSPGLVFDEQYFGPGTRLTVT.

In DNA, the CDR3 is TGTGCCAGCAGCTCCACAGGGGAAGCTTTCTTT. Residues: CASSSTGEAFF. The chain carries TRBV7-9 and TRBJ1-1, with D tentatively TRBD1 (6 bases). The CDR3 totals 11 residues. CDR1 and CDR2 from the germline V gene are SEHNR and FQNEAQ (reference sequence). V was pared by 4 bases and J by 8 bases, with 8 bases between.

The chain combines TRBV19 with TRBJ2-3; D possibly corresponds to TRBD2 (6 bases). Germline V gene data show CDR1 as LNHDA and CDR2 as SQIVND (reference sequence). V lost 4 bases and J lost 2, with 16 bases in between. The CDR3 is 16 residues long. In DNA, the CDR3 is TGTGCCAGTAGTACCATAGCGGCCGGGCCCACAGATACGCAGTATTTT. This codes for CASSTIAAGPTDTQYF.

The rearrangement joins TRBV9 to TRBJ1-1, with a tentative D call TRBD1 (5 bases). Between the trimmed V and J ends, which lost 0 bases and 5 bases, there was a span of 8 bases. The CDR3 has 13 residues. Germline lookup yields CDR1 SGDLS and CDR2 YYNGEE. The CDR3 sequence: CASSVGGETEAFF. DNA of the CDR3: TGTGCCAGCAGCGTAGGAGGGGAAACTGAAGCTTTCTTT.

The V call is TRBV7-8, the J call TRBJ2-1, with D maybe TRBD2 (6 bases). Germline V gene sequence: CDR1 SGHVS, CDR2 FQNEAQ. V lost 4 bases to trimming and J lost 9 bases, with 10 bases between them. This CDR3 is built from 12 residues. The CDR3 here is CASSSRGFEQFF. The CDR3 DNA follows: TGTGCCAGCAGCTCCCGGGGGTTTGAGCAGTTCTTC.

The chain employs TRBV2 and TRBJ2-7; possible D gene TRBD1, 5 bases. In germline, CDR1 is SNHLY, CDR2 FYNNEI. There are 13 residues in the CDR3. V was trimmed by 7 bases and J by 6 bases, leaving 16 bases between them. The DNA of the CDR3 is TGTGCCAGCACCTGGCCAGGGAAGGCCGAGCAGTACTTC. It translates to CASTWPGKAEQYF.